This T cell receptor beta chain emerged from a study of cytomegalovirus exposure and HLA in healthy donors. Study outcomes and limitations: Many donors shared some public TCRs, even though most TCR sequences were rare.

Sequencing used immunoSEQ multiplex PCR; TCRdb keeps in-frame clones, though not all of them. The sample lists some 330,000 clones; approximately 90% were seen once. Of note for this clone: Its target is unknown.

CDR1 and CDR2 (germline): MNHEY, SMNVEV (reference sequence). Trimming took off 0 bases at V and 2 bases at J, with 14 bases between the two ends. This CDR3 has 16 residues. This receptor was identified in a young woman in good health and CMV-seronegative. The chain combines TRBV27 with TRBJ2-7, with D perhaps TRBD1 (6 bases). Sequenced: PBMCs. CDR3 in amino acids: CASSLSKGQPPYEQYF. The CDR3 coding sequence is TGTGCCAGCAGTTTATCTAAGGGACAACCTCCCTACGAGCAGTACTTC.